This is a list of T cell receptor beta chains from one sample in a study of T-cell memory formation after mild COVID-19. TCRdb reprocessed the 5' RACE reads with MiXCR, giving one entry per CDR3 protein. The sample records about 240,000 distinct CDR3 sequences, 8.5% to 9.5% being singletons. The sample was PBMCs or a T cell subset sorted from them (not recorded which). All receptors come from a man aged 18-30 years who had mild COVID-19 (a few samples of this study predate the infection). Cell type and time point are not known. Both conserved end residues are part of each CDR3. The D gene is left open where the match is weak. Some rows have no size entry. The others give once, few or many, or a class for an expanded clone.

J,V,D,size,CDR3,DNA
TRBJ2-3,TRBV12-3/TRBV12-4,-,few,CASSFVRGGTDTQYF,TGTGCCAGCAGTTTCGTCCGGGGTGGCACAGATACGCAGTATTTT
TRBJ1-6,TRBV20-1,TRBD1,few,CSAKGWDRGVSPLHF,TGCAGTGCAAAGGGCTGGGACAGGGGGGTTTCACCCCTCCACTTT
TRBJ2-5,TRBV5-1,-,many,CASSLTGTGEETQYF,TGCGCCAGCAGCTTGACCGGGACCGGGGAAGAGACCCAGTACTTC
TRBJ1-6,TRBV9,-,-,CASSVNSGDPHNSPLHF,TGTGCCAGCAGCGTAAACTCCGGCGATCCCCACAATTCACCCCTCCACTTT
TRBJ1-5,TRBV4-1,-,-,CASSQQMTGFNQPQHF,TGCGCCAGCAGCCAACAAATGACAGGATTCAATCAGCCCCAGCATTTT
TRBJ2-4,TRBV5-1,-,-,CASSLGDGRLAKNIQYF,TGCGCCAGCAGCTTGGGGGACGGCCGACTAGCCAAAAACATTCAGTACTTC
TRBJ2-5,TRBV4-1,-,-,CASSQDTATQYF,TGCGCCAGCAGCCAAGATACCGCGACCCAGTACTTC
TRBJ2-1,TRBV7-9,-,few,CASSFGAYEQFF,TGTGCCAGCAGCTTCGGAGCCTATGAGCAGTTCTTC
TRBJ2-3,TRBV4-1,-,few,CASSQEFASTDTQYF,TGCGCCAGCAGCCAAGAGTTCGCCTCCACAGATACGCAGTATTTT
TRBJ1-1,TRBV7-2,TRBD1,many,CASSPYTGTDSEAFF,TGTGCCAGCAGCCCTTATACCGGGACAGATTCTGAAGCTTTCTTT
TRBJ2-5,TRBV20-1,-,-,CSAQTGTGQETQYF,TGCAGTGCTCAAACCGGGACGGGCCAAGAGACCCAGTACTTC
TRBJ2-7,TRBV6-4,TRBD2,few,CASSATSGGEVDEQYF,TGTGCCAGCAGTGCTACTAGCGGGGGGGAAGTGGACGAGCAGTACTTC
TRBJ2-2,TRBV7-2,-,-,CASSLSLRYTGELFF,TGTGCCAGCAGCCTTTCACTGAGATACACCGGGGAGCTGTTTTTT
TRBJ1-2,TRBV7-8,TRBD1,-,CASIGDSGGYTF,TGTGCCAGCATCGGGGACAGTGGTGGCTACACCTTC
TRBJ1-2,TRBV6-5,-,-,CASSPPGGFGSYGYTF,TGTGCCAGCAGTCCCCCCGGTGGTTTTGGAAGCTATGGCTACACCTTC
TRBJ2-5,TRBV15,-,once,CATSSHRRWETQYF,TGTGCCACCAGCAGCCACAGGCGATGGGAGACCCAGTACTTC
TRBJ2-7,TRBV12-3/TRBV12-4,-,few,CASSPQGQSYEQYF,TGTGCCAGCAGTCCCCAGGGCCAGTCCTACGAGCAGTACTTC
TRBJ1-1,TRBV4-2,-,few,CASSQSLGGTEAFF,TGTGCCAGCAGCCAAAGTCTCGGGGGCACTGAAGCTTTCTTT
TRBJ2-5,TRBV7-8,-,few,CASSPWTTPTQETQYF,TGTGCCAGCAGCCCATGGACAACCCCAACCCAAGAGACCCAGTACTTC
TRBJ2-7,TRBV5-1,TRBD2,few,CASSRAPSGGAGEDEQYF,TGCGCCAGCAGCAGAGCTCCTAGCGGGGGGGCCGGGGAGGACGAGCAGTACTTC
TRBJ1-1,TRBV10-3,-,-,CAISKLNTEAFF,TGTGCCATCAGTAAGTTGAACACTGAAGCTTTCTTT
TRBJ2-3,TRBV10-3,-,few,CATYGEVTDTQYF,TGTGCCACCTACGGAGAAGTGACAGATACGCAGTATTTT
TRBJ2-3,TRBV5-1,-,few,CASSLGYAQNTQYF,TGCGCCAGCAGCTTGGGATATGCTCAGAATACGCAGTATTTT
TRBJ2-1,TRBV5-1,-,many,CASSGPPVDEQFF,TGCGCCAGCAGCGGACCGCCGGTTGATGAGCAGTTCTTC
TRBJ2-3,TRBV6-2/TRBV6-3,TRBD2,-,CASSYAPGLPTGSTDTQYF,TGTGCCAGCAGTTACGCCCCGGGACTACCGACGGGTAGCACAGATACGCAGTATTTT
TRBJ2-1,TRBV11-2,-,many,CASSFRPDSSYNEQFF,TGTGCCAGCAGCTTCCGACCGGACTCCTCCTACAATGAGCAGTTCTTC
TRBJ2-1,TRBV11-2,TRBD2,-,CASVQVAGAPLYSEQFF,TGTGCCAGCGTTCAAGTAGCGGGGGCCCCATTGTATTCGGAGCAGTTCTTC